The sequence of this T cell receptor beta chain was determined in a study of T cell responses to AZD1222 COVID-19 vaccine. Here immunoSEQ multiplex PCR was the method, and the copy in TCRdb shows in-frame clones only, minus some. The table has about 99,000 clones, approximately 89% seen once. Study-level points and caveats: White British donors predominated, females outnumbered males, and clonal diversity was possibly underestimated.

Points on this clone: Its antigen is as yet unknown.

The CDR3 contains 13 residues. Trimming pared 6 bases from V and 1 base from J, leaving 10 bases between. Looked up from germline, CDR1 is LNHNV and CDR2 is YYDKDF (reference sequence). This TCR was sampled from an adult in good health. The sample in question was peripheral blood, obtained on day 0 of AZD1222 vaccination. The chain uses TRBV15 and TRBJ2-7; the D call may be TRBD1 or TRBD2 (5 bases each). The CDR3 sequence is CATRGDGSYEQYF. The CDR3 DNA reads TGTGCCACCAGGGGGGACGGATCCTACGAGCAGTACTTC.